Presented here are 5 T cell receptor beta chains from one specimen sequenced in a study of a mutant IDH1 vaccine in newly diagnosed glioma. Here immunoSEQ multiplex PCR was the method, and the copy in TCRdb shows in-frame clones only, minus some. The sample lists about 21,000 clones; under 85% were seen once. Documented time point: baseline, week 1 (first vaccination visit). The treatment denotes: pre-vaccination baseline after standard-of-care therapy. The sequencing here drew on PBMCs, taken from a glioma patient treated with radiotherapy, temozolomide or both. These receptors came from a man aged 40-49 years with glioma.

This chain links TRBV6-5 with TRBJ2-3; TRBD1 agrees at 8 bases. The CDR3 is made up of 13 amino acids. Trimming cost V 5 bases and J 5 bases; bases outside gene matches: 3. CDR1 is MNHEY, CDR2 SVGAGI, per germline. CDR3 sequence reads: CASSRQGKDTQYF. CDR3 in DNA: TGTGCCAGCAGTCGACAGGGGAAAGATACGCAGTATTTT.

V gene TRBV5-6 combines with J gene TRBJ1-3; perhaps TRBD1 as D (5 bases). The CDR3 length is 16 residues. Germline CDR1 is SGHDT and CDR2 is YYEEEE. Trimming left V 4 bases short and J 2 bases short, with 16 bases between. The CDR3 reads CASSPGPSPTGNTIYF. The DNA for the CDR3 is TGTGCCAGCAGCCCGGGGCCGTCTCCCACTGGAAACACCATATATTTT.

The genes are TRBV25-1 and TRBJ1-4, with D uncertain. The CDR3 contains 14 residues. Trimming removed 6 bases from V and 5 bases from J, with 13 bases in between. The germline V gene encodes CDR1 MGHDK and CDR2 SYGVNS. CDR3 residues: CASRTEPTNEKLFF. The CDR3 DNA is TGTGCCAGCAGGACGGAACCCACCAATGAAAAACTGTTTTTT.

The genes are TRBV7-2 and TRBJ2-1, with 14 nucleotides matching TRBD2. Losses at the gene ends were 4 bases for V and 7 bases for J; bases not matched to a gene: 9. The CDR3 runs 17 residues. Germline CDR1 reads SGHTA; CDR2 reads FQGNSA. The CDR3 reads CASSSETSGGAGNEQFF. The CDR3 nucleotides read TGTGCCAGCAGCTCCGAGACTAGCGGGGGGGCGGGTAATGAGCAGTTCTTC.

As to this clone: Within the sample, other DNA sequences also encode this same CDR3. The V and J genes are TRBV30 and TRBJ1-1; D remains ambiguous. Germline CDR1 is GTSNPN and CDR2 is SVGIG (reference sequence). Trimming took off 0 bases at V and 3 bases at J, with 14 bases between the two ends. The CDR3 runs 15 residues. The CDR3 DNA is TGTGCCTGGAGTGTACTGGCCGGGTGGGACACTGAAGCTTTCTTT. Protein: CAWSVLAGWDTEAFF.